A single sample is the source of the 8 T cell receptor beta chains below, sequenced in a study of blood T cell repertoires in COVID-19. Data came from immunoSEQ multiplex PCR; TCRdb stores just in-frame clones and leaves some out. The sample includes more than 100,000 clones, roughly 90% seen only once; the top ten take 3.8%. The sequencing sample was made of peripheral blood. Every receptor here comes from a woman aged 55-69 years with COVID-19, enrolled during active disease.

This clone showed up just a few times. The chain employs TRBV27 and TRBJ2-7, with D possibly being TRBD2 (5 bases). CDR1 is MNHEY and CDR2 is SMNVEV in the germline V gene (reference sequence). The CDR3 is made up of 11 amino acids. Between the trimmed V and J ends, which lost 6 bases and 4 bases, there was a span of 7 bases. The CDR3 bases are TGTGCCAGCAGACTAGGATACGAGCAGTACTTC. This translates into CASRLGYEQYF.

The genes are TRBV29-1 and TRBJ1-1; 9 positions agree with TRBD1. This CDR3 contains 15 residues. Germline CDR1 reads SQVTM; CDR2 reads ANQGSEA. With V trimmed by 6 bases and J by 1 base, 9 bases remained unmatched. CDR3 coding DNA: TGCAGCGTGCCCCACAGGGGGCGACCGAACACTGAAGCTTTCTTT. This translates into CSVPHRGRPNTEAFF.

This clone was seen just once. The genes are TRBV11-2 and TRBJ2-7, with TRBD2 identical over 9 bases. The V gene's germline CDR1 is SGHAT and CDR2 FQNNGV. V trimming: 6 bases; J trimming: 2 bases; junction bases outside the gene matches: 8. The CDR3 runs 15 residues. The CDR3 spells CASRERLAAAYEQYF. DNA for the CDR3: TGTGCCAGCAGGGAACGACTAGCGGCAGCCTACGAGCAGTACTTC. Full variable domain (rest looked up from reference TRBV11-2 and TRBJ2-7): EAGVAQSPRYKIIEKRQSVAFWCNPISGHATLYWYQQILGQGPKLLIQFQNNGVVDDSQLPKDRFSAERLKGVDSTLKIQPAKLEDSAVYLCASRERLAAAYEQYFGPGTRLTVT.

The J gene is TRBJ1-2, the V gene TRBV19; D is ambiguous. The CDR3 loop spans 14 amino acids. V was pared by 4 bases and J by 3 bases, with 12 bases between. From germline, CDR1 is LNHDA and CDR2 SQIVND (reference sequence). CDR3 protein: CASSRLFVDYGYTF. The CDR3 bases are TGTGCCAGTAGTAGGTTGTTTGTAGACTATGGCTACACCTTC.

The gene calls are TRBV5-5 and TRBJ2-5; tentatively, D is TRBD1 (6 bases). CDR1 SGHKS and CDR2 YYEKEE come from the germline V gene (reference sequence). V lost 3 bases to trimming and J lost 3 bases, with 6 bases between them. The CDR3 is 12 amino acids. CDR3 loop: CASSWTEETQYF. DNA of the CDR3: TGTGCCAGCAGCTGGACAGAAGAGACCCAGTACTTC.

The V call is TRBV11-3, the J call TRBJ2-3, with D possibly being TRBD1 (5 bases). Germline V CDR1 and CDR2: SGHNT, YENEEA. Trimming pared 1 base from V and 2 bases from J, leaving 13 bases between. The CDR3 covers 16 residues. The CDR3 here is CASSLGVLGPTDTQYF. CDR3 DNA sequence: TGTGCCAGCAGCTTAGGAGTCTTGGGGCCCACAGATACGCAGTATTTT.

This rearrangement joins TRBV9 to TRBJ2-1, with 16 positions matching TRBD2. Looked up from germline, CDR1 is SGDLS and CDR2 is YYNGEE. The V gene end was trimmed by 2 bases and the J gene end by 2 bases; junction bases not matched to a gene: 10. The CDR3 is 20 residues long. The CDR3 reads CASSVKSSGTSGGAYNEQFF. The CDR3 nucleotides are TGTGCCAGCAGCGTCAAATCCTCCGGGACTAGCGGGGGGGCCTACAATGAGCAGTTCTTC.

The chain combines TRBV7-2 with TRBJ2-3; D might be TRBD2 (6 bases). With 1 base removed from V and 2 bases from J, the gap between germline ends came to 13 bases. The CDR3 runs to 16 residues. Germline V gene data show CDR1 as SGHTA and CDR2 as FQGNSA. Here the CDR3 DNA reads TGTGCCAGCAGCTTAGATCCGGGACTGATCACAGATACGCAGTATTTT. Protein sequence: CASSLDPGLITDTQYF.